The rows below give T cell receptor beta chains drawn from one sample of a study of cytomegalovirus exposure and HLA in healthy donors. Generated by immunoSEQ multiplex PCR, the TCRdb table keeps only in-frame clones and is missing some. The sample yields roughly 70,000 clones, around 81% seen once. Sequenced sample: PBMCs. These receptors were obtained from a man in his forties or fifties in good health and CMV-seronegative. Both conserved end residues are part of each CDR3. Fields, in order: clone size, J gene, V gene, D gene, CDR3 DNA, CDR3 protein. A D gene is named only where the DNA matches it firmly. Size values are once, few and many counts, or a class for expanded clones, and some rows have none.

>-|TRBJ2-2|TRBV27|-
TGTGCCAGCCACAAGGCGACGGGACAGAACACCGGGGAGCTGTTTTTT
CASHKATGQNTGELFF
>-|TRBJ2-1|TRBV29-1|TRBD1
TGCAGCGCCCCCGGGACAGGACTGTACAATGAGCAGTTCTTC
CSAPGTGLYNEQFF
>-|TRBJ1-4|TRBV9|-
TGTGCCAGCAGCGTAGAAGGGGAGGATGAAAAACTGTTTTTT
CASSVEGEDEKLFF
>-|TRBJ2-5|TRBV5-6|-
TGTGCCAGCAGCTTGACAGTAAGGGAGACCCAGTACTTC
CASSLTVRETQYF
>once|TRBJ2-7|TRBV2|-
TGTGCCAGCAGTGACGTGGGGGGGCGCAGATACGAGCAGTACTTC
CASSDVGGRRYEQYF
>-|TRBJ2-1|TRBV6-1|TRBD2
TGTGCCAGCAGGGTAGCGGGAGTTTCCTACAATGAGCAGTTCTTC
CASRVAGVSYNEQFF
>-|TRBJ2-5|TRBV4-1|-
TGCGCCAGCAGCCAACCCACTACGGACCGAGGGAAAAAGACCCAGTACTTC
CASSQPTTDRGKKTQYF
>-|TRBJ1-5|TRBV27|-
TGTGCCAGCAGCCAGCGACTGCGCCAGCCCCAGCATTTT
CASSQRLRQPQHF
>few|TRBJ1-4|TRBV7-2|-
TGTGCCAGCAGCTTAGTGTTGGGGGCGGGTGAAAAACTGTTTTTT
CASSLVLGAGEKLFF
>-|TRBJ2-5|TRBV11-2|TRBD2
TGTGCCAGCAGCTCGACTAGCGCGGGGAGACGCCAGTACTTC
CASSSTSAGRRQYF
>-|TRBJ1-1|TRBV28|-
TGTGCCAGCACGAGGGGGAGCCACACTGAAGCTTTCTTT
CASTRGSHTEAFF
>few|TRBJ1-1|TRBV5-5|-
TGTGCCAGCAGCTTGGATGCGGCGAACACTGAAGCTTTCTTT
CASSLDAANTEAFF
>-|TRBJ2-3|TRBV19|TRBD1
TGTGCCAGTAGGACAGGGTCTCCGACAGATACGCAGTATTTT
CASRTGSPTDTQYF
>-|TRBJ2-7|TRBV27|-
TGTGCCAGCAGTTTATTCGTGACAGGTTCCTACGAGCAGTACTTC
CASSLFVTGSYEQYF
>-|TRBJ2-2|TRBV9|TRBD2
TGTGCCAGCAGCGTCACTAGCGGCTCGAACACCGGGGAGCTGTTTTTT
CASSVTSGSNTGELFF
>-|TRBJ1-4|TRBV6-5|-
TGTGCCAGCAGTTGGACAGCAACTAATGAAAAACTGTTTTTT
CASSWTATNEKLFF
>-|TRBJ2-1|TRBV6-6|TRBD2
TGTGCCAGCAGGGCGCTAGCGGGGTCTCAGGGTGAGCAGTTCTTC
CASRALAGSQGEQFF
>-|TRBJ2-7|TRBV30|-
TGTGCCTGGAGTGTGGGCAGGGGCCACGAGCAGTACTTC
CAWSVGRGHEQYF
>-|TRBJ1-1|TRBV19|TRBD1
TGTGCCAGTAACACCCGGACAGGGCAGCAAGTTGAAGCTTTCTTT
CASNTRTGQQVEAFF
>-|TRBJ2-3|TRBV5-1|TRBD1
TGCGCCAGCAGCCGGGACAGGGGACCGCCAGATACGCAGTATTTT
CASSRDRGPPDTQYF
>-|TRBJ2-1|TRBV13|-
TGTGCCAGCAGCTTAGAGAGGGGGAGTTACAATGAGCAGTTCTTC
CASSLERGSYNEQFF
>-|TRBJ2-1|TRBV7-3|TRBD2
TGTGCCAGCAGCCGGACTAGCGGGGGTACTTACAATGAGCAGTTCTTC
CASSRTSGGTYNEQFF
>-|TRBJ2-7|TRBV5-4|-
TGTGCCAGCAGCTTGGCGCAGGGGTCCTACGAGCAGTACTTC
CASSLAQGSYEQYF
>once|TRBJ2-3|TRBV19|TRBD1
TGTGCCAGTAGTCCTCAGGGGGCGCGAGTGGATACGCAGTATTTT
CASSPQGARVDTQYF
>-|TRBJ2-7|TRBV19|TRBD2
TGTGCCAGTAGTGTTGGTCGAACTAGCGGGAGTCAAGAGCAGTACTTC
CASSVGRTSGSQEQYF
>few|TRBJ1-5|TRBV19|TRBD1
TGTGCCAGTAGTATTGTAACAGGGGAATTCAATCAGCCCCAGCATTTT
CASSIVTGEFNQPQHF
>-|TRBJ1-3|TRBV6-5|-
TGTGCCAGCAGACTGACCGGGGCTGGAAACACCATATATTTT
CASRLTGAGNTIYF
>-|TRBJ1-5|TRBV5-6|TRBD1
TGTGCCAGCAGCTTGAACTGGGGGACAGGGGGAAGCAATCAGCCCCAGCATTTT
CASSLNWGTGGSNQPQHF
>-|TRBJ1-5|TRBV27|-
TGTGCCAGCAAATATCAGGGGCTTCTAAACAATCAGCCCCAGCATTTT
CASKYQGLLNNQPQHF
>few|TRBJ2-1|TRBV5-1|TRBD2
TGCGCCAGCAGCCCCTCTAGCGGGAGCTCCTACAATGAGCAGTTCTTC
CASSPSSGSSYNEQFF
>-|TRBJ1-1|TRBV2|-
TGTGCCAGCAGTGGATCGGGAAGGACTGAAGCTTTCTTT
CASSGSGRTEAFF
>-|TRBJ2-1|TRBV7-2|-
TGTGCCAGCAGCCTCGGGGGGCCTCCTTACAATGAGCAGTTCTTC
CASSLGGPPYNEQFF
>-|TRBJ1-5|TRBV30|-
TGTGCCTGGAGTGCGGAGAGCAATCAGCCCCAGCATTTT
CAWSAESNQPQHF
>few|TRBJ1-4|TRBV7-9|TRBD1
TGTGCCAGCAGCTTATCGACAGGGGGCTTTAATGAAAAACTGTTTTTT
CASSLSTGGFNEKLFF
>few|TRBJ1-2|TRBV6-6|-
TGTGCCAGCAGTTCCTCCTGGGACACTCACTATGGCTACACCTTC
CASSSSWDTHYGYTF
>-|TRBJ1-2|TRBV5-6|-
TGTGCCAGCAGCTTGAGGGCGGGTGGCTACACCTTC
CASSLRAGGYTF
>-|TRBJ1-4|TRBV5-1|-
TGCGCCAGCAGCCCAACCGGGAAAGAAAAACTGTTTTTT
CASSPTGKEKLFF
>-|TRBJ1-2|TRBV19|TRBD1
TGTGCCAGTAGTATATGGGGACAGGGGACTGCTGGCTACACCTTC
CASSIWGQGTAGYTF
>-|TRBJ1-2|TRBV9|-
TGTGCCAGCAGCGTAGTGAGAGGGGGCTACACCTTC
CASSVVRGGYTF
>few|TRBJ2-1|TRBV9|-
TGTGCCAGCAGCGTAGTCAGGGGTGGAGATGAGCAGTTCTTC
CASSVVRGGDEQFF
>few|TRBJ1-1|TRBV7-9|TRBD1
TGTGCCAGCGGCACTTGGGACAGGGATGTCACTGAAGCTTTCTTT
CASGTWDRDVTEAFF
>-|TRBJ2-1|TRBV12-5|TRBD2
TGTGCTAGTAGCGGGGTTAGAAATGAGCAGTTCTTC
CASSGVRNEQFF
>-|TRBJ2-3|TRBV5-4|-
TGTGCCAGCAGCGAGGAGAAGGCCACAGATACGCAGTATTTT
CASSEEKATDTQYF
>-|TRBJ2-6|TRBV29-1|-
TGCAGCGTTGCGGGAGCTGGGGCCAACGTCCTGACTTTC
CSVAGAGANVLTF
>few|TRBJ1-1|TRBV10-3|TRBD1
TGTGCCATCAGGGGACAGACCATGAACACTGAAGCTTTCTTT
CAIRGQTMNTEAFF
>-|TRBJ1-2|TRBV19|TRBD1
TGTGCCAGTAGCCTCGACAGGGCCGTCTATGGCTACACCTTC
CASSLDRAVYGYTF
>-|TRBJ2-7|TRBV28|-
TGTGCCAGCAGTTTGATAGGGACTTCCTACGAGCAGTACTTC
CASSLIGTSYEQYF
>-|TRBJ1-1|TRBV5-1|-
TGCGCCAGCAGCTTGGGTGACAGCAACACTGAAGCTTTCTTT
CASSLGDSNTEAFF
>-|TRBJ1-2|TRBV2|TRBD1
TGTGCCAGCAGATCGACAGGGGGCGCCTATGGCTACACCTTC
CASRSTGGAYGYTF
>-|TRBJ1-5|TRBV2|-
TGTGCCAGCAGTGTTGTCAGAAATAGCAATCAGCCCCAGCATTTT
CASSVVRNSNQPQHF
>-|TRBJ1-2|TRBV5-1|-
TGCGCCAGCAGCTTGGATCGGACAGAGACCAATGGCTACACCTTC
CASSLDRTETNGYTF
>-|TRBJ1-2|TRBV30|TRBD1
TGTGCCTGCAAGGACAGGGGGCTTTTTAACTATGGCTACACCTTC
CACKDRGLFNYGYTF
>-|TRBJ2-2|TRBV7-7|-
TGTGCTAGCAGCTTAACGGGAAACACCGGGGAGCTGTTTTTT
CASSLTGNTGELFF
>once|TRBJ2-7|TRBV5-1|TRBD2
TGCGCCAGCACCCTGACGGGCGGGAGGGCCGGGGAGCAGTACTTC
CASTLTGGRAGEQYF
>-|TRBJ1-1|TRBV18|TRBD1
TGTGCCAGCTCAGTAAAGCGGGACAGGATTAACCACGCTGAAGCTTTCTTT
CASSVKRDRINHAEAFF
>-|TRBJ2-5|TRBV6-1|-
TGTGCCAGCGTCAGGGGGAGGGAGACCCAGTACTTC
CASVRGRETQYF
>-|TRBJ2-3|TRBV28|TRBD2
TGTGCCAGCAGCCATAGCGGGAGTAGCACAGATACGCAGTATTTT
CASSHSGSSTDTQYF
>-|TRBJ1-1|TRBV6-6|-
TGTGCCATCCACTCCCAGGTGAACACTGAAGCTTTCTTT
CAIHSQVNTEAFF
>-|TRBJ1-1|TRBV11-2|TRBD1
TGTGCCAGCAGCCTACAGCTTTGGGGACAGGGGGCCTCTGAAGCTTTCTTT
CASSLQLWGQGASEAFF
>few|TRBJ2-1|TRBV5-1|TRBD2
TGCGCCAGCAGCCGGACTAGCGGGAGGAGCAATGAGCAGTTCTTC
CASSRTSGRSNEQFF